This TCR beta chain was found in a study of T cells after yellow fever vaccination. Findings and caveats of the study: The bulk population could contribute abundant contaminating clonotypes to FACS-sorted repertoires. A large majority of primary-vaccination clones showed up again after the booster (approximately 96% CD4, about 87% CD8).

This CDR3 spans 14 amino acids. Germline lookup yields CDR1 MNHEY and CDR2 SVGEGT. V lost 7 bases and J lost 2, with 15 bases in between. TCRdb recomputed calls from the 5' RACE reads with MiXCR, one row per CDR3 protein. The repertoire has about 220,000 distinct CDR3 sequences, approximately 6.8% of them found once; the top ten carry around 1%. With respect to this clonotype: Its specificity is not known.

The sequencing here drew on CD4+ T cells sorted from PBMCs, taken on the day of the yellow fever booster vaccination. The J gene is TRBJ2-7, the V gene TRBV6-2 or TRBV6-3, with TRBD2 as a possible D gene (5 bases). The TCR comes from a man under 40 who received the YFV17D yellow fever vaccine. Here the CDR3 DNA reads TGTGCCAGCAAATTCGGGAACGACCCCTACGAGCAGTACTTC. Translating it yields CASKFGNDPYEQYF.